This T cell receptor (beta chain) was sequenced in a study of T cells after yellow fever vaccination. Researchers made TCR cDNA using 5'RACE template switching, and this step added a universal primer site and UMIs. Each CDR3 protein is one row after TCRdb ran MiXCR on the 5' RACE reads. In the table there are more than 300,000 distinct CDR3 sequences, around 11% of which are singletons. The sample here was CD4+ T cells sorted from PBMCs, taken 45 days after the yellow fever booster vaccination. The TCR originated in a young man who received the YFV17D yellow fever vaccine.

CDR3 amino acids: CASSRPPLAAGIEQFF. CDR3 nucleotides: TGCGCCAGCAGCCGCCCACCACTAGCGGCGGGCATAGAGCAGTTCTTC. The chain links TRBV4-1 to TRBJ2-1; TRBD2 matches at 8 bases. The length of the CDR3 is 16 residues. CDR1 MGHRA and CDR2 YSYEKL come from the germline V gene. J was trimmed by 10 bases and V by 4 bases; bases with no gene match: 15.